This entry lists 11 T cell receptor beta chains sequenced from one sample in a study of blood T cell repertoires in COVID-19. The method was immunoSEQ multiplex PCR; TCRdb's version includes in-frame clones alone and lacks a portion of them. The table lists 270,000 or so clones, more than 65% of them singletons. What was sequenced was PBMCs or T cells enriched from blood (not recorded which). These receptors all come from a man in his fifties who had recovered from COVID-19.

This clone came up once. Different DNA sequences within this sample yield the same CDR3. The rearrangement joins TRBV6-2 or TRBV6-3 to TRBJ2-2, with TRBD2 matching over 11 bases. V gave up 4 bases and J gave up 8 bases; unmatched junction bases: 3. CDR1 MNHEY and CDR2 SVGEGT come from the germline V gene. This CDR3 spans 14 amino acids. For the CDR3, the DNA is TGTGCCAGCAGTTCGGGACTAGCGGCAGGGGAGCTGTTTTTT. Protein sequence: CASSSGLAAGELFF.

The genes are TRBV6-1 and TRBJ1-5; D uncertain. Trimming stripped 0 bases from V and 7 bases from J, with 10 bases between. Per germline, CDR1 MNHNS and CDR2 SASEGT. This CDR3 spans 14 amino acids. CDR3 loop: CASSEANSQQPQHF. In DNA, the CDR3 is TGTGCCAGCAGTGAAGCGAACAGCCAACAGCCCCAGCATTTT.

The CDR3 DNA sequence: TGTGCCATCAGGGTCCCCGGAGGGACCGAGCAGTACTTC. Its protein is CAIRVPGGTEQYF. V usage is TRBV10-3 and J usage is TRBJ2-7; weak D call: TRBD2 (6 bases). The CDR3 has 13 residues. In germline, CDR1 is ENHRY, CDR2 SYGVKD. Trimming removed 6 bases at V and 6 bases at J, with 15 bases between.

The chain couples TRBV18 to TRBJ1-6, with 9 bases lining up with TRBD1. This CDR3 spans 15 amino acids. V trimming: 3 bases; J trimming: 9 bases; junction bases outside the gene matches: 6. Looked up from germline, CDR1 is KGHSH and CDR2 is LQKENI. The CDR3 nucleotides read TGTGCCAGCTCACCGCCGGGACAGGGAGTTTCACCCCTCCACTTT. Amino acid sequence: CASSPPGQGVSPLHF.

This clone was detected once. The V call is TRBV7-8, the J call TRBJ1-4, with D tentatively TRBD1 (5 bases). Per germline, CDR1 SGHVS and CDR2 FQNEAQ. The ends were cut back, 1 base at V and 7 bases at J, with 10 bases in the middle. The CDR3 contains 14 residues. The CDR3 reads CASSLGQRVEKLFF. The CDR3 DNA follows: TGTGCCAGCAGCTTAGGACAGCGAGTTGAAAAACTGTTTTTT.

A few counts support this clone. This sequence joins TRBV5-1 and TRBJ2-7, with D perhaps matching TRBD1 (6 bases). Germline V lookup: CDR1 SGHRS, CDR2 YFSETQ. The CDR3 consists of 16 residues. V gave up 0 bases and J gave up 0 bases, with 13 bases separating them. CDR3 region: CASSLAGDTHSYEQYF. The CDR3 bases are TGCGCCAGCAGCTTGGCTGGGGACACTCACTCCTACGAGCAGTACTTC.

The chain recombines TRBV7-9 with TRBJ2-6; D might be TRBD1 (6 bases). CDR1 and CDR2 (germline): SEHNR, FQNEAQ (reference sequence). V gave up 4 bases and J gave up 1 base, with 8 bases separating them. CDR3 length: 15 amino acids. In nucleotides, the CDR3 is TGTGCCAGCAGCTCGGGACAATCTGGGGCCAACGTCCTGACTTTC. It translates to CASSSGQSGANVLTF.

The chain links TRBV3-1 (or the pseudogene TRBV3-2) to TRBJ2-6; possible D gene TRBD2, 5 bases. Germline V gives CDR1 LGHDT, CDR2 YNNKEL (reference sequence). With 3 bases removed from V and 3 bases from J, the gap between germline ends came to 12 bases. This CDR3 has 16 residues. The CDR3: CASSHRSGVGANVLTF. In DNA form, the CDR3 reads TGTGCCAGCAGCCACCGTTCCGGGGTTGGGGCCAACGTCCTGACTTTC.

This chain links TRBV9 with TRBJ2-5, with D possibly being TRBD2 (6 bases). The CDR3 has 15 residues. V shed 0 bases and J shed 1 base, with 10 bases lying between them. The germline gives CDR1 SGDLS, CDR2 YYNGEE. The CDR3: CASSVEAGLQETQYF. The CDR3 DNA follows: TGTGCCAGCAGCGTAGAAGCGGGTCTCCAAGAGACCCAGTACTTC.

J is TRBJ2-7 and V is TRBV27; D perhaps matches TRBD2 (6 bases). V lost 4 bases to trimming and J lost 7 bases, with 20 bases between them. CDR1 MNHEY and CDR2 SMNVEV come from the germline V gene (reference sequence). This CDR3 has 15 amino acids. The CDR3 region has the DNA TGTGCCAGCAGTTGGGGCGGCGGGACCGTTTTTGAGCAGTACTTC. Protein product: CASSWGGGTVFEQYF.

This chain joins TRBV11-3 and TRBJ2-1, with 14 positions matching TRBD2. The V gene's germline CDR1 is SGHNT and CDR2 YENEEA. The ends lost 5 bases at V and 0 bases at J; junction bases unmatched: 6. The CDR3 sequence is 18 residues long. The chain's CDR3 is CASSRGTSGGRSYNEQFF. The CDR3 DNA reads TGTGCCAGCAGCCGAGGGACTAGCGGGGGTCGCTCCTACAATGAGCAGTTCTTC.